What follows are 6 T cell receptor beta chains derived from one specimen sequenced in a study of shared clonotypes between healthy human individuals. Sequenced by immunoSEQ multiplex PCR; TCRdb stores in-frame clones only, minus some. The sample has some 630,000 clones, roughly 70% seen once; the top ten hold about 2%. Sequencing was carried out using memory CD4+ T cells sorted from blood. Subset noted: CD45RA-negative fraction. The origin of the receptors is a woman under 40 in good health.

This sequence joins TRBV2 and TRBJ2-7; D is perhaps TRBD2 (6 bases). Trimming removed 8 bases at V and 5 bases at J, with 16 bases between. Germline lookup yields CDR1 SNHLY and CDR2 FYNNEI. CDR3 length: 13 residues. DNA of the CDR3: TGTGCCAGCGGCGGGGCGTCCGAGCACGAGCAGTACTTC. Protein: CASGGASEHEQYF.

A single count supports this clone. This chain connects TRBV11-2 to TRBJ1-5; D is ambiguous. The CDR3 consists of 15 residues. Trimming took off 5 bases at V and 4 bases at J, with 15 bases between the two ends. Germline CDR1 is SGHAT and CDR2 is FQNNGV. CDR3 sequence (DNA): TGTGCCAGCAGCCCAGGAAACGCGTATAATCAGCCCCAGCATTTT. Protein: CASSPGNAYNQPQHF.

This clone is medium-sized. The same CDR3 is also encoded by other DNA sequences in this sample. V is TRBV7-6 and J is TRBJ2-5; 8 bases align to TRBD2. There are 14 residues in the CDR3. Trimming at V came to 5 bases and at J to 5 bases, leaving 7 bases not matched to a gene. CDR1 is SGHVS and CDR2 is FNYEAQ in the germline V gene. As DNA, the CDR3 is TGTGCCAGCAGCACGGGAGGGAGTAGGGAGACCCAGTACTTC. Protein: CASSTGGSRETQYF.

This clone was counted only a few times. V and J are TRBV7-9 and TRBJ2-7; D is possibly TRBD1 (6 bases). This CDR3 is built from 14 residues. Trimming took 1 base from V and 8 from J, leaving 15 bases between them. Looked up from germline, CDR1 is SEHNR and CDR2 is FQNEAQ (reference sequence). In DNA form, the CDR3 reads TGTGCCAGCAGCTTAGATTGGACAGTCCCCCAGCAGTACTTC. As protein: CASSLDWTVPQQYF.

V and J are TRBV15 and TRBJ2-1; D may be TRBD2 (6 bases). The CDR3 is made up of 16 amino acids. Germline loops: CDR1 LNHNV, CDR2 YYDKDF (reference sequence). V lost 2 bases, J lost 9 bases, and 20 bases lay in between. CDR3 DNA sequence: TGTGCCACCAGCAGAAAGCTCTTAGATGGGGGGATTGAGCAGTTCTTC. This codes for CATSRKLLDGGIEQFF. Full variable domain (outside the CDR3, taken from reference TRBV15 and TRBJ2-1): DAMVIQNPRYQVTQFGKPVTLSCSQTLNHNVMYWYQQKSSQAPKLLFHYYDKDFNNEADTPDNFQSRRPNTSFCFLDIRSPGLGDTAMYLCATSRKLLDGGIEQFFGPGTRLTVL.

This clone was found once. The rearrangement links TRBV4-1 to TRBJ1-5, with 8 bases fitting TRBD1. V lost 5 bases, J lost 2 bases, and 8 bases stayed unmatched. This CDR3 comprises 16 residues. Germline lookup yields CDR1 MGHRA and CDR2 YSYEKL. The chain's CDR3 is CASSFGQGTGNQPQHF. The CDR3 DNA follows: TGCGCCAGCAGCTTCGGACAGGGAACGGGCAATCAGCCCCAGCATTTT.